One T cell receptor (beta chain) is described in this entry. Per the authors' pipeline: Reference gene primer amplification gave estimated nucleated cell counts. Sequenced by immunoSEQ multiplex PCR; TCRdb stores in-frame clones only, minus some. V and J calls plus clone size are reproduced from that table; the DNA served to infer D and trimming. The sample includes under 150,000 clones, around 86% seen only once; the top ten take around 8%. These data are taken from a study of blood T cell repertoires in COVID-19. As for the study in general: T cells, B-cell-depleted T cells, or PBMCs provided the cDNA or gDNA that served as material.

This CDR3 comprises 15 residues. The germline gives CDR1 MGHDK, CDR2 SYGVNS. With 2 bases clipped from V and 5 bases from J, the junction kept 4 bases outside the gene matches. This TCR came from an older woman with active or convalescent COVID-19. The material sequenced was peripheral blood. This chain joins TRBV25-1 and TRBJ2-5; 11 bases map to TRBD2. The CDR3: CASSEVAGGRETQYF. Written as DNA, the CDR3 is TGTGCCAGCAGTGAAGTAGCGGGGGGGCGCGAGACCCAGTACTTC.